This TCR beta chain was obtained from a study of early T cells in non-severe SARS-CoV-2 infection. TCRdb recomputed calls from the 5' RACE reads with MiXCR, one row per CDR3 protein. The sample carries roughly 55,000 distinct CDR3 sequences, approximately 6.7% recorded once. This CDR3 is 15 amino acids long. Germline CDR1 and CDR2: DFQATT and SNEGSKA (reference sequence). V was pared by 6 bases and J by 4 bases, with 10 bases of the junction left unmatched. This clonotype was detected ten times or more. This chain uses TRBV20-1 with TRBJ2-5; 11 bases align to TRBD2. This sequence originates from an adult who was a healthcare worker with PCR-confirmed SARS-CoV-2 infection or an uninfected control (not recorded which). The sequencing input was whole blood. The CDR3 sequence is CSAPTGLAAGETQYF. For the CDR3, the DNA is TGCAGTGCGCCAACGGGACTAGCGGCTGGAGAGACCCAGTACTTC.